The 29 T cell receptor beta chains in this list originate from one sample, sequenced in a study of cytomegalovirus exposure and HLA in healthy donors. The PCR ran on 60 Vbeta and 13 Jbeta primers. The method was immunoSEQ multiplex PCR; TCRdb's version includes in-frame clones alone and lacks a portion of them. Seen here are approximately 130,000 clones, roughly 78% observed once, and the top ten hold roughly 6.1%. Sequencing was carried out using PBMCs. The receptors were sampled from a woman aged 40-49 years in good health and CMV-seronegative.

CDR3 sequence: CASGLGQDNSPLHF. The CDR3, as DNA: TGTGCCAGCGGATTGGGACAGGATAATTCACCCCTCCACTTT. V gene TRBV27 combines with J gene TRBJ1-6; TRBD1 aligns across 8 bases. This CDR3 comprises 14 residues. J lost 5 bases, V lost 8 bases, and 5 bases had no gene match. Germline V gene lookup returns CDR1 MNHEY and CDR2 SMNVEV (reference sequence).

The gene calls are TRBV5-1 and TRBJ1-3, with D perhaps matching TRBD1 (6 bases). Germline assignment: CDR1 SGHRS and CDR2 YFSETQ. This CDR3 is built from 15 residues. Trimming shortened V by 5 bases and J by 0 bases, and 12 bases separated the two germline ends. The CDR3: CASRLTGASGNTIYF. DNA of the CDR3: TGCGCCAGCAGATTGACAGGTGCCTCTGGAAACACCATATATTTT.

The chain links TRBV28 to TRBJ1-1; possibly TRBD1 for D (6 bases). V was trimmed by 5 bases and J by 0 bases, leaving 13 bases between them. The CDR3 covers 15 residues. Germline V gene data show CDR1 as MDHEN and CDR2 as SYDVKM. The CDR3 DNA follows: TGTGCCAGCAGTGACGAACAGGGACTGAACACTGAAGCTTTCTTT. Translating gives CASSDEQGLNTEAFF.

This clone was observed a few times. V and J are TRBV28 and TRBJ2-7; D is possibly TRBD1 (6 bases). This CDR3 spans 16 amino acids. Germline CDR1 and CDR2: MDHEN and SYDVKM. The V and J ends lost 5 bases and 0 bases respectively, with 17 bases between them. CDR3 amino acids: CASSPSNRENSYEQYF. For the CDR3, the DNA is TGTGCCAGCAGTCCATCGAACAGGGAAAACTCCTACGAGCAGTACTTC.

The chain has TRBV7-9 and TRBJ1-5, with D possibly matching TRBD1 (6 bases). Per germline, CDR1 SEHNR and CDR2 FQNEAQ (reference sequence). Trimming cost V 3 bases and J 4 bases, with 13 bases left between them. The CDR3 covers 15 residues. CDR3 nucleotide sequence: TGTGCCAGCAGCTTGTATCGGGGGGCGAATCAGCCCCAGCATTTT. Its translation: CASSLYRGANQPQHF.

The chain links TRBV28 to TRBJ2-5; the match to TRBD1 covers 8 bases. The J call may be wrong; the DNA end is better matched by TRBJ2-7. CDR1 MDHEN and CDR2 SYDVKM come from the germline V gene. The CDR3 covers 17 residues. The CDR3 here is CASSIRPNRGNTYEQYF. The CDR3 nucleotides read TGTGCCAGCAGTATCCGCCCAAACAGGGGGAACACCTACGAGCAGTACTTC.

The rearrangement links TRBV18 to TRBJ1-1; perhaps TRBD1 as D (5 bases). With 5 bases removed from V and 0 bases from J, the gap between germline ends came to 7 bases. The CDR3 length is 13 residues. Germline CDR1 is KGHSH and CDR2 is LQKENI. In nucleotides, the CDR3 is TGTGCCAGCTCAGGGGGGGTGAACACTGAAGCTTTCTTT. This translates into CASSGGVNTEAFF. The whole variable domain, filled in from reference TRBV18 and TRBJ1-1, reads NAGVMQNPRHLVRRRGQEARLRCSPMKGHSHVYWYRQLPEEGLKFMVYLQKENIIDESGMPKERFSAEFPKEGPSILRIQQVVRGDSAAYFCASSGGVNTEAFFGQGTRLTVV.

The CDR3 DNA follows: TGTGCCAGCAGCTATCGGACTAGCGGGAGGGGAGATACGCAGTATTTT. This translates into CASSYRTSGRGDTQYF. The chain is built from TRBV5-6 and TRBJ2-3, with TRBD2 matching 15 bases. V was pared by 3 bases and J by 5 bases, with 4 bases of the junction left unmatched. The V gene's germline CDR1 is SGHDT and CDR2 YYEEEE. The CDR3 loop spans 16 amino acids.

The chain joins TRBV4-1 to TRBJ2-7, with D unclear. Trimming took 1 base from V and 1 from J, leaving 5 bases between them. The germline V gene has CDR1 MGHRA and CDR2 YSYEKL. The CDR3 has 13 residues. CDR3 DNA: TGCGCCAGCAGCCAAGGTAGTTCCTACGAGCAGTACTTC. This codes for CASSQGSSYEQYF.

This clone was seen a single time. The rearrangement links TRBV7-9 to TRBJ2-7; 10 bases align to TRBD2. This CDR3 comprises 16 residues. In germline, CDR1 is SEHNR, CDR2 FQNEAQ (reference sequence). Trimming cost V 5 bases and J 3 bases; bases outside gene matches: 10. In DNA, the CDR3 is TGTGCCAGCAGCCTTCTCGGTGCTAGCGGGAGCTACGAGCAGTACTTC. Translating gives CASSLLGASGSYEQYF.

The chain couples TRBV25-1 to TRBJ1-1, with D uncertain. Trimming stripped 0 bases from V and 6 bases from J, with 8 bases between. The CDR3 length is 13 residues. Germline V gene lookup returns CDR1 MGHDK and CDR2 SYGVNS. For the CDR3, the DNA is TGTGCCAGCAGTGAATATAGTTCGCCTGAAGCTTTCTTT. Protein: CASSEYSSPEAFF.

The chain uses TRBV5-4 and TRBJ1-1, with D possibly TRBD1 on 6 matching bases. The CDR3 sequence is 15 residues long. V was trimmed by 7 bases and J by 4 bases, leaving 20 bases between them. Per germline, CDR1 SGHNT and CDR2 YYREEE (reference sequence). CDR3 DNA: TGTGCCAGCTTACCGGGGGGGCGCGGTGTCACTGAAGCTTTCTTT. Protein: CASLPGGRGVTEAFF.

The rearrangement uses TRBV10-3 and TRBJ2-1; the match to TRBD2 covers 7 bases. The CDR3 loop spans 15 amino acids. CDR1 is ENHRY, CDR2 SYGVKD, per germline. V shed 3 bases, J shed 2 bases, and the junction held 4 bases outside the gene matches. CDR3 sequence: CAISDSSGPYNEQFF. CDR3 bases: TGTGCCATCAGTGACTCTAGCGGACCCTACAATGAGCAGTTCTTC.

This clone came up a few times. The gene calls are TRBV15 and TRBJ2-1; 8 positions agree with TRBD2. Germline-derived CDR1 and CDR2 are LNHNV and YYDKDF (reference sequence). The CDR3 consists of 17 residues. The V and J ends lost 0 bases and 4 bases, in that order; junction bases with no gene match: 8. CDR3 sequence: CATSRDSTSELYNEQFF. The DNA for the CDR3 is TGTGCCACCAGCAGAGATTCGACTAGCGAGCTTTACAATGAGCAGTTCTTC.

In regard to this clone: At the DNA level, this CDR3 is encoded by other sequences in the same sample as well. The V call is TRBV27, the J call TRBJ1-5; 8 bases are shared with TRBD1. The CDR3 has 13 residues. With 6 bases clipped from V and 6 bases from J, the junction kept 4 bases outside the gene matches. Germline V gives CDR1 MNHEY, CDR2 SMNVEV (reference sequence). CDR3 residues: CASSPGGGQPQHF. In DNA, the CDR3 is TGTGCCAGCAGCCCAGGGGGCGGTCAGCCCCAGCATTTT.

The genes are TRBV2 and TRBJ1-1; D unresolved. Germline V CDR1 and CDR2: SNHLY, FYNNEI. V gave up 7 bases and J gave up 10 bases, with 16 bases separating them. The CDR3 totals 12 residues. The CDR3 nucleotides read TGTGCCAGCAATCCGGGTGTTAGCGGAGCTTTCTTT. As protein: CASNPGVSGAFF. The whole variable domain, remainder taken from reference TRBV2 and TRBJ1-1, is EPEVTQTPSHQVTQMGQEVILRCVPISNHLYFYWYRQILGQKVEFLVSFYNNEISEKSEIFDDQFSVERPDGSNFTLKIRSTKLEDSAMYFCASNPGVSGAFFGQGTRLTVV.

Details on this clone: This sample includes further DNA sequences coding for the same CDR3. The CDR3 bases are TGTGCCAGCAGTTTATCCCAGGGGAATCAGCCCCAGCATTTT. This translates into CASSLSQGNQPQHF. This chain joins TRBV28 and TRBJ1-5; a possible D gene is TRBD1 (6 bases). Per the germline V gene, CDR1 is MDHEN and CDR2 is SYDVKM. V lost 1 base and J 4 bases, leaving 8 bases between the germline ends. The CDR3 covers 14 residues.

This clone was counted only a few times. V usage is TRBV29-1 and J usage is TRBJ2-7, with TRBD2 identical over 10 bases. Per germline, CDR1 SQVTM and CDR2 ANQGSEA. This CDR3 spans 15 amino acids. Trimming at V came to 4 bases and at J to 5 bases, leaving 11 bases not matched to a gene. The DNA for the CDR3 is TGCAGCGTTGGCTGGGCTAGCGGGAGTCCCGACGAGCAGTACTTC. As protein: CSVGWASGSPDEQYF.

This clone was observed a single time. The chain has TRBV11-3 and TRBJ2-7; 9 bases match TRBD2. Trimming at V came to 0 bases and at J to 7 bases, leaving 4 bases not matched to a gene. The V gene's germline CDR1 is SGHNT and CDR2 YENEEA. This CDR3 comprises 14 residues. CDR3 in DNA: TGTGCCAGCAGCTTAGATTCCCTAGCGGGAGAGCAGTACTTC. Translated, it gives CASSLDSLAGEQYF.

In its sample, this clone was seen a few times. This rearrangement joins TRBV13 to TRBJ2-3, with 10 bases aligning to TRBD2. Germline V gene lookup returns CDR1 PRHDT and CDR2 FYEKMQ (reference sequence). The CDR3 consists of 15 residues. J lost 3 bases, V lost 3 bases, and 3 bases had no gene match. The CDR3 loop is CASSFSGRATDTQYF. In nucleotides, the CDR3 is TGTGCCAGCAGCTTCAGCGGGAGGGCGACAGATACGCAGTATTTT.

The chain links TRBV4-2 to TRBJ1-2; 9 nucleotides align to TRBD1. Germline lookup yields CDR1 LGHNA and CDR2 YNFKEQ. With V trimmed by 0 bases and J by 5 bases, 4 bases remained unmatched. The CDR3 spans 15 residues. CDR3 residues: CASSQDGQGIYGYTF. As DNA, the CDR3 is TGTGCCAGCAGCCAAGATGGACAGGGGATTTATGGCTACACCTTC.

This chain joins TRBV11-3 and TRBJ2-7; possibly TRBD1 for D (6 bases). CDR1 is SGHNT and CDR2 is YENEEA in the germline V gene. The CDR3 extends over 13 amino acids. Trimming left V 6 bases short and J 2 bases short, with 11 bases between. CDR3: CASSRSGAYEQYF. The CDR3, as DNA: TGTGCCAGCAGTAGATCAGGGGCCTACGAGCAGTACTTC.

This clone has only one observation. The V gene is TRBV27, the J gene TRBJ2-2; D is undetermined. Germline CDR1 is MNHEY and CDR2 is SMNVEV (reference sequence). V dropped 6 bases and J dropped 2 bases, with 4 bases sitting between them. This CDR3 is built from 12 residues. In nucleotides, the CDR3 is TGTGCCAGCAGGGCAAACACCGGGGAGCTGTTTTTT. This translates into CASRANTGELFF.

The chain combines TRBV28 with TRBJ2-7, with 10 bases that match TRBD1. V lost 4 bases, J lost 6 bases, and 6 bases stayed unmatched. The germline CDR1 and CDR2 sequences are MDHEN and SYDVKM. There are 14 residues in the CDR3. CDR3 DNA: TGTGCCAGCAGTTCCCCCGGGACAGGGGTCGAGCAGTACTTC. It encodes CASSSPGTGVEQYF.

The V gene is TRBV6-1, the J gene TRBJ1-1; possibly TRBD1 for D (5 bases). Germline V gene data show CDR1 as MNHNS and CDR2 as SASEGT. The CDR3 spans 15 residues. With 1 base removed from V and 4 bases from J, the gap between germline ends came to 13 bases. CDR3 nucleotides: TGTGCCAGCAGTGAAGACGGCGGGGGAGTCACTGAAGCTTTCTTT. Its translation is CASSEDGGGVTEAFF.

The chain joins TRBV4-1 to TRBJ2-7; tentatively, D is TRBD2 (7 bases). Germline CDR1 and CDR2: MGHRA and YSYEKL. CDR3 length equals 15 residues. V lost 5 bases to trimming and J lost 3 bases, with 17 bases between them. The CDR3 DNA reads as TGCGCCAGCAGCTACCTGGCGGGGGCGGGCTACGAGCAGTACTTC. It translates to CASSYLAGAGYEQYF.

CDR3 DNA sequence: TGTGCCAGCAGCTCACGGGACAGCTACTACGAGCAGTACTTC. Residues: CASSSRDSYYEQYF. V and J are TRBV5-6 and TRBJ2-7, with 7 nucleotides matching TRBD1. Trimming removed 3 bases from V and 3 bases from J; junction bases left unmatched: 6. Germline CDR1 reads SGHDT; CDR2 reads YYEEEE. The CDR3 runs to 14 residues.

The V and J genes are TRBV28 and TRBJ1-4, with D hard to call. Germline V gene lookup returns CDR1 MDHEN and CDR2 SYDVKM. The V end was cut by 5 bases, the J end by 6 bases, with 16 bases between. CDR3 size: 15 residues. This CDR3 is CASSPPSGLDEKLFF. The CDR3 DNA reads TGTGCCAGCAGTCCCCCCTCAGGTCTGGATGAAAAACTGTTTTTT.

This clone was seen repeatedly, ten times or more. The chain is built from TRBV11-2 and TRBJ1-1, with TRBD1 identical over 7 bases. The CDR3 is made up of 15 amino acids. Per germline, CDR1 SGHAT and CDR2 FQNNGV. V was pared by 5 bases and J by 3 bases, with 9 bases of the junction left unmatched. The CDR3 loop reads CASSPQTGPYTEAFF. DNA of the CDR3: TGTGCCAGCAGCCCTCAGACAGGGCCATACACTGAAGCTTTCTTT.